These 14 T cell receptor beta chains originate from one sample sequenced in a study of response to subunit inactivated influenza vaccine. In TCRdb, the RT-PCR reads were re-called with MiXCR into one record per CDR3 protein. There are a few hundred thousand distinct CDR3 sequences in the sample; approximately 23% occur only once, and 10% lies in the top ten. Sequencing used PBMCs from blood, obtained about 20 months after vaccination. The receptors derive from a man aged 50-75 years who received an inactivated influenza vaccine.

This clonotype has just a few counts. The J gene is TRBJ1-2, the V gene TRBV12-3 or TRBV12-4; D is undetermined. This CDR3 is built from 16 residues. The V and J ends lost 3 bases and 0 bases respectively, with 14 bases between them. The CDR3 region has the DNA TGTGCCAGCAGTTTTCGCTACAGCTTGACTAACTATGGCTACACCTTC. Translation gives CASSFRYSLTNYGYTF.

This clonotype was observed a few times. The genes are TRBV6-5 and TRBJ1-5, with D perhaps matching TRBD1 (5 bases). CDR3 size: 14 residues. Trimming removed 2 bases at V and 4 bases at J, with 9 bases between. The V gene's germline CDR1 is MNHEY and CDR2 SVGAGI. In nucleotides, the CDR3 is TGTGCCAGCAGTTACGGGGGGGGGAATCAGCCCCAGCATTTT. It yields the protein CASSYGGGNQPQHF.

This clonotype turned up a few times. The J gene is TRBJ1-1, the V gene TRBV3-1, with D possibly matching TRBD1 (5 bases). CDR3 size: 14 residues. The V end was cut by 0 bases, the J end by 7 bases, with 12 bases between. Germline lookup yields CDR1 LGHDT and CDR2 YNNKEL (reference sequence). The CDR3 region has the DNA TGTGCCAGCAGCCAAGATGGGGGGTTCGGTGAAGCTTTCTTT. Residues: CASSQDGGFGEAFF.

V gene TRBV11-2 combines with J gene TRBJ2-3; TRBD1 is a possible D gene (6 bases). This CDR3 has 12 residues. V lost 5 bases to trimming and J lost 3 bases, with 6 bases between them. The germline V gene encodes CDR1 SGHAT and CDR2 FQNNGV. CDR3 nucleotide sequence: TGTGCCAGCAGCACAGGGACAGATACGCAGTATTTT. The encoded protein is CASSTGTDTQYF.

This clonotype came up a few times. The chain links TRBV2 to TRBJ1-1, with D possibly matching TRBD1 (5 bases). V was cut by 5 bases and J by 1 base, with 14 bases left in between. The germline V gene encodes CDR1 SNHLY and CDR2 FYNNEI. This CDR3 has 15 residues. The CDR3 DNA follows: TGTGCCAGCAGTCGACTAGGGACGGAGAACACTGAAGCTTTCTTT. Encoded protein: CASSRLGTENTEAFF.

The J gene is TRBJ2-3, the V gene TRBV11-2; D might be TRBD2 (6 bases). Looked up from germline, CDR1 is SGHAT and CDR2 is FQNNGV. This CDR3 contains 13 residues. Between the trimmed V and J ends, which lost 7 bases and 0 bases, there was a span of 8 bases. CDR3 nucleotides: TGTGCCAGCATGGCGGGGAGCACAGATACGCAGTATTTT. Its translation: CASMAGSTDTQYF.

Comment on this clonotype: A junction boundary mismatches the germline segment, possibly from a read error. The chain couples TRBV29-1 to TRBJ2-3; 11 bases map to TRBD2. Germline CDR1 reads SQVTM; CDR2 reads ANQGSEA. The CDR3 loop spans 14 amino acids. CDR3 bases: TGCAGCGTCCGCGGGACTAGCGGCACAAATACGCAGTATTTT. It translates to CSVRGTSGTNTQYF.

The chain joins TRBV27 to TRBJ2-7, with TRBD1 as a possible D gene (5 bases). Trimming removed 3 bases from V and 2 bases from J, with 17 bases in between. Looked up from germline, CDR1 is MNHEY and CDR2 is SMNVEV (reference sequence). The CDR3 length is 16 residues. CDR3 protein: CASSLVRDPTAYEQYF. The CDR3 bases are TGTGCCAGCAGTTTGGTCAGGGATCCCACCGCCTACGAGCAGTACTTC.

The chain employs TRBV5-1 and TRBJ1-6; no reliable D call. Trimming shortened V by 1 base and J by 7 bases, and 15 bases separated the two germline ends. Germline V gene lookup returns CDR1 SGHRS and CDR2 YFSETQ. This CDR3 region has 16 residues. CDR3 sequence: CASSLWEGGENSPLHF. In nucleotides, the CDR3 is TGCGCCAGCAGCTTGTGGGAGGGAGGAGAAAATTCACCCCTCCACTTT.

CDR3 sequence (DNA): TGTGCCAGCAGCTCTGGGACTTCGGCCAAAAACATTCAGTACTTC. Amino acid sequence: CASSSGTSAKNIQYF. The rearrangement joins TRBV7-3 to TRBJ2-4; D might be TRBD2 (6 bases). CDR1 and CDR2 (germline): SGHTA, FQGTGA. V was cut by 4 bases and J by 1 base, with 11 bases left in between. The length of the CDR3 is 15 residues.

This clonotype was picked up many times. As DNA, the CDR3 is TGTGCCAGCAGTCGGCCAGGGTATGGCTACACCTTC. Translated: CASSRPGYGYTF. The chain combines TRBV13 with TRBJ1-2; a weak D match, TRBD1 (5 bases). Germline assignment: CDR1 PRHDT and CDR2 FYEKMQ (reference sequence). Trimming pared 6 bases from V and 5 bases from J, leaving 10 bases between. The CDR3 spans 12 residues.

The chain carries TRBV13 and TRBJ1-2; D is ambiguous. The length of the CDR3 is 14 residues. CDR1 PRHDT and CDR2 FYEKMQ come from the germline V gene (reference sequence). V was trimmed by 3 bases and J by 2 bases, leaving 10 bases between them. The CDR3, as DNA: TGTGCCAGCAGCTTTCTGGGAGGGAACTATGGCTACACCTTC. Its protein product is CASSFLGGNYGYTF.

The rearrangement links TRBV10-3 to TRBJ2-3; D not resolved. The CDR3 contains 15 residues. In germline, CDR1 is ENHRY, CDR2 SYGVKD. V dropped 0 bases and J dropped 2 bases, with 9 bases sitting between them. This CDR3 reads CAISESGYLTDTQYF. The CDR3, as DNA: TGTGCCATCAGTGAGTCTGGCTACCTCACAGATACGCAGTATTTT.

The rearrangement uses TRBV2 and TRBJ1-4; TRBD1 matches 7 bases. Germline values: CDR1 SNHLY, CDR2 FYNNEI. This CDR3 has 15 amino acids. V lost 1 base and J lost 7; bases outside the gene matches: 6. DNA of the CDR3: TGTGCCAGCAGTGAAGGGACAGGTCGGGGTGAAAAACTGTTTTTT. It specifies CASSEGTGRGEKLFF.